Each of the 8 T cell receptor beta chains below was sequenced from the same sample in a study of vaccination and CD4 T cells after COVID-19. Researchers used the Oncomine TCR Beta short-read assay to sequence DNA from cultured CD4+ T cells. TCRdb processed the PCR reads anew with MiXCR; each CDR3 protein has one entry. This table has approximately 13,000 distinct CDR3 sequences, over 50% appearing once. No antigen has been identified for these receptors. Treatment denoted: approximately nine-day PBMC culture with coronavirus spike peptide pools or control peptides (ViraFEST assay). Sequencing input: CD4+ T cells from blood, cultured in vitro. All receptors come from a human donor who had recovered from COVID-19.

The chain combines TRBV7-9 with TRBJ2-3; 8 bases map to TRBD1. The CDR3 is 14 amino acids. Germline values: CDR1 SEHNR, CDR2 FQNEAQ (reference sequence). The J segment lost 3 bases and the V segment lost 6 bases, leaving 5 bases of the junction unmatched. Here the CDR3 DNA reads TGTGCCAGCAGAAATACAGGGGGGACAGATACGCAGTATTTT. Translation: CASRNTGGTDTQYF. Full variable domain (rest looked up from reference TRBV7-9 and TRBJ2-3): DTGVSQNPRHKITKRGQNVTFRCDPISEHNRLYWYRQTLGQGPEFLTYFQNEAQLEKSRLLSDRFSAERPKGSFSTLEIQRTEQGDSAMYLCASRNTGGTDTQYFGPGTRLTVL.

The rearrangement joins TRBV5-5 to TRBJ2-5; D is perhaps TRBD2 (7 bases). CDR3 size: 15 residues. With 2 bases removed from V and 5 bases from J, the gap between germline ends came to 16 bases. In germline, CDR1 is SGHKS, CDR2 YYEKEE (reference sequence). CDR3 sequence reads: CASSFMVGGGETQYF. The DNA for the CDR3 is TGTGCCAGCAGCTTTATGGTAGGGGGAGGGGAGACCCAGTACTTC.

The V gene is TRBV5-5, the J gene TRBJ1-2; TRBD1 matches at 8 bases. This CDR3 is built from 15 residues. Germline V lookup: CDR1 SGHKS, CDR2 YYEKEE (reference sequence). Trimming took 4 bases from V and 8 from J; bases not matched to a gene: 13. CDR3 in amino acids: CASSGGAGGASGYTF. For the CDR3, the DNA is TGTGCCAGCAGCGGGGGCGCAGGGGGCGCGTCCGGCTACACCTTC.

V gene TRBV12-3 or TRBV12-4 combines with J gene TRBJ1-5; the match to TRBD1 covers 8 bases. The CDR3 has 15 residues. V dropped 5 bases and J dropped 2; count of bases not matched to a gene: 5. CDR3: CASSPGGLGNQPQHF. As DNA, the CDR3 is TGTGCCAGCAGTCCAGGGGGCTTGGGCAATCAGCCCCAGCATTTT.

The J gene is TRBJ2-3, the V gene TRBV12-3 or TRBV12-4; 7 nucleotides line up with TRBD1. The length of the CDR3 is 16 residues. V lost 1 base, J lost 1 base, and 5 bases stayed unmatched. The CDR3 region has the DNA TGTGCCAGCAGTTTAGGACAGGGTGCGGGCACAGATACGCAGTATTTT. Amino acids: CASSLGQGAGTDTQYF.

The chain is built from TRBV7-9 and TRBJ1-2; 7 nucleotides align to TRBD1. CDR3 size: 14 residues. The germline CDR1 and CDR2 sequences are SEHNR and FQNEAQ (reference sequence). V gave up 1 base and J gave up 8 bases; unmatched junction bases: 7. The CDR3, as DNA: TGTGCCAGCAGCTTAGGGACAGGTTCGGAAGGCTACACCTTC. Translating gives CASSLGTGSEGYTF.

The chain recombines TRBV12-5 with TRBJ2-5; possible D gene TRBD2, 7 bases. This CDR3 is 15 amino acids long. The germline gives CDR1 LGHNT, CDR2 FRNRAP. V lost 0 bases, J lost 7 bases, and 15 bases lay in between. The CDR3 reads CASGLVEGGAVTQYF. The CDR3 DNA follows: TGTGCTAGTGGTTTGGTAGAGGGGGGGGCCGTGACCCAGTACTTC.

The chain uses TRBV18 and TRBJ2-7; D ambiguous. The CDR3 loop spans 16 amino acids. CDR1 is KGHSH, CDR2 LQKENI, per germline. V was trimmed by 2 bases and J by 4 bases, leaving 18 bases between them. CDR3 DNA: TGTGCCAGCTCACCATACAGCCCCCAGACCGATTACGAGCAGTACTTC. Its protein product is CASSPYSPQTDYEQYF.